This T cell receptor (beta chain) was recorded in a study of T cells in Graves' hyperthyroidism and ophthalmopathy. Overall study: Peripheral blood was obtained at initial diagnosis, preceding any treatment.

Hyperthyroidism, newly diagnosed and lasting under 2 months, affected patients aged 18 to 65. Based on clinical symptoms, serum thyroxine and TRAb, thyroid ultrasound and orbital computed tomography, diagnoses were reached. This clonotype was counted at least ten times. Antigen specificity is unknown. Findings of the study overall: A model using 13 V-J features told ophthalmopathy apart from stable hyperthyroidism.

The ends were cut back, 3 bases at V and 2 bases at J, with 5 bases in the middle. CDR1 and CDR2 from the germline V gene are LGHDT and YNNKEL (reference sequence). The CDR3 is 12 amino acids. Authors of the study amplified TCR beta CDR3 regions from RNA transcripts. HTBI primers were used for first-round RT-PCR of the TCR CDR3. One entry per CDR3 protein results from TCRdb running MiXCR on the multiplex PCR reads. The sample has about 620,000 distinct CDR3 sequences, roughly 17% seen once; the top ten hold less than 4.5%. The TCR comes from a woman aged 25 to 39 with Graves' hyperthyroidism. Specimen: blood. The chain carries TRBV3-1 and TRBJ2-7; D ambiguous. The CDR3 here is CASSQTTYEQYF. CDR3 nucleotides: TGTGCCAGCAGCCAGACGACCTACGAGCAGTACTTC.